What follows are 10 T cell receptor beta chains derived from one specimen sequenced in a study of beta chain features in type 1 diabetes. Study results and limitations: Patients with Type 1 diabetes showed moderately but significantly shorter TCRB CDR3s in all four CD4+ subsets.

The whole isolated RNA underwent reverse transcription, so sequencing captured expressed TCRB transcripts. This table comes from immunoSEQ multiplex PCR, and its TCRdb copy is limited to in-frame clones, with some not included. The sample includes 600,000 to 700,000 clones, over 10% of them seen just once. Their antigens remain unidentified. Sequenced: naive CD4+ T cells from blood. The receptors come from a man aged 25 to 40 with type 1 diabetes.

This clone was observed a handful of times. The chain combines TRBV11-2 with TRBJ1-4; possible D gene TRBD1, 5 bases. Looked up from germline, CDR1 is SGHAT and CDR2 is FQNNGV. With 4 bases removed from V and 8 bases from J, the gap between germline ends came to 17 bases. The CDR3 totals 15 residues. The CDR3 region has the DNA TGTGCCAGCAGCTCAAGCTGGGGGGGTTACGAAAAACTGTTTTTT. Encoded protein: CASSSSWGGYEKLFF.

This clone has only a few counts. The chain combines TRBV30 with TRBJ1-6, with no clear D. Germline CDR1 is GTSNPN and CDR2 is SVGIG (reference sequence). The ends were cut back, 2 bases at V and 10 bases at J, with 9 bases in the middle. The CDR3 is made up of 12 amino acids. The DNA for the CDR3 is TGTGCCTGGAGTTCCGGGGAATCACCCCTCCACTTT. Protein: CAWSSGESPLHF.

This chain links TRBV11-2 with TRBJ2-7; D may match TRBD1 or TRBD2 (6 bases each). The CDR3 loop spans 14 amino acids. Between the trimmed V and J ends, which lost 5 bases and 2 bases, there was a span of 13 bases. CDR1 and CDR2 from the germline V gene are SGHAT and FQNNGV. This chain's CDR3 is CASSHVGGPYEQYF. CDR3 coding DNA: TGTGCCAGCAGCCATGTAGGGGGGCCCTACGAGCAGTACTTC. Based on the CDR3 plus reference TRBV11-2 and TRBJ2-7, the full variable domain is EAGVAQSPRYKIIEKRQSVAFWCNPISGHATLYWYQQILGQGPKLLIQFQNNGVVDDSQLPKDRFSAERLKGVDSTLKIQPAKLEDSAVYLCASSHVGGPYEQYFGPGTRLTVT.

This clone has a handful of counts. The chain employs TRBV13 and TRBJ2-7; tentatively, D is TRBD1 (6 bases). Deletions cut 5 bases from V and 4 bases from J, with 9 bases between. CDR3 size: 12 residues. Germline V gives CDR1 PRHDT, CDR2 FYEKMQ (reference sequence). The CDR3 sequence is CASSRDTYEQYF. In nucleotides, the CDR3 is TGTGCCAGCAGCCGGGACACTTACGAGCAGTACTTC.

This clone came up a few times. CDR3 coding DNA: TGTGCCAGCAGCTCCAGGACAGGGGTGACCACCGGGGAGCTGTTTTTT. Protein product: CASSSRTGVTTGELFF. The chain recombines TRBV9 with TRBJ2-2; 9 nucleotides line up with TRBD1. This CDR3 has 16 residues. The trim removed 4 bases at V and 4 bases at J, leaving 8 bases unmatched. Germline V lookup: CDR1 SGDLS, CDR2 YYNGEE.

The DNA for the CDR3 is TGCGCCAGCAGCTTGACTAAGGCTACAGATACGCAGTATTTT. This sequence encodes CASSLTKATDTQYF. The genes are TRBV5-1 and TRBJ2-3, with D unclear. V was cut by 1 base and J by 3 bases, with 9 bases left in between. The CDR3 has 14 amino acids. Looked up from germline, CDR1 is SGHRS and CDR2 is YFSETQ.

This clone was seen only a few times. V gene TRBV6-5 combines with J gene TRBJ2-2; D gene unclear. This CDR3 has 12 residues. Germline V lookup: CDR1 MNHEY, CDR2 SVGAGI. V lost 5 bases to trimming and J lost 1 base, with 2 bases between them. The CDR3 sequence is CASSENTGELFF. The DNA of the CDR3 is TGTGCCAGCAGTGAGAACACCGGGGAGCTGTTTTTT.

The chain links TRBV28 to TRBJ2-6; 7 bases line up with TRBD1. The CDR3 is 14 residues long. Per germline, CDR1 MDHEN and CDR2 SYDVKM. With 7 bases clipped from V and 3 bases from J, the junction kept 3 bases outside the gene matches. CDR3 residues: CASIQGDGANVLTF. The CDR3, as DNA: TGTGCCAGCATTCAGGGGGATGGGGCCAACGTCCTGACTTTC.

This clone was observed a handful of times. The chain links TRBV13 to TRBJ1-2, with 12 bases aligning to TRBD1. The CDR3 spans 16 residues. Trimming at V came to 5 bases and at J to 1 base, leaving 5 bases not matched to a gene. From germline, CDR1 is PRHDT and CDR2 FYEKMQ (reference sequence). In DNA, the CDR3 is TGTGCCAGCAGCGGGGGACAGGGGGCGTTTAACTATGGCTACACCTTC. Translation gives CASSGGQGAFNYGYTF.

This clone was detected only a few times. V gene TRBV19 combines with J gene TRBJ2-5; perhaps TRBD2 as D (5 bases). Trimming stripped 2 bases from V and 5 bases from J, with 12 bases between. The CDR3 spans 14 residues. Germline V gene sequence: CDR1 LNHDA, CDR2 SQIVND (reference sequence). The CDR3 DNA reads as TGTGCCAGTAGTATACCCGGGGTAGAGGAGACCCAGTACTTC. This translates into CASSIPGVEETQYF.